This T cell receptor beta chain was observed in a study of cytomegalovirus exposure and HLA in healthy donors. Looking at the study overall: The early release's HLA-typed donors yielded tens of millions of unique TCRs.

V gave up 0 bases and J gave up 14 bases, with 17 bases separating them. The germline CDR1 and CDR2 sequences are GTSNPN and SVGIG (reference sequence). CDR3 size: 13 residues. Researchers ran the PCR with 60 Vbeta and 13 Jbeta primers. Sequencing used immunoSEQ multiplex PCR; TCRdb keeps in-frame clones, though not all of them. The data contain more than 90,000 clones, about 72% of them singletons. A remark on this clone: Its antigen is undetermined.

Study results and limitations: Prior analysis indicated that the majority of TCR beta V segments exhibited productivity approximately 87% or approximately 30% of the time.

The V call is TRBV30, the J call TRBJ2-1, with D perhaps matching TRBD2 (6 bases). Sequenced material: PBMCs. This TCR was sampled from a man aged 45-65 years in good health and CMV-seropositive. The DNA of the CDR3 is TGTGCCTGGAGTGTACCGGCTAGCGCAAATAAGTTCTTC. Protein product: CAWSVPASANKFF. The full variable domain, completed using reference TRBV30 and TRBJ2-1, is SQTIHQWPATLVQPVGSPLSLECTVEGTSNPNLYWYRQAAGRGLQLLFYSVGIGQISSEVPQNLSASRPQDRQFILSSKKLLLSDSGFYLCAWSVPASANKFFGPGTRLTVL.